These T cell receptor beta chains were read from a single sample in a study of regulatory T cells in long-lasting Graves disease. TCRdb re-called the multiplex PCR reads with MiXCR, one entry per CDR3 protein. The table has under 250,000 distinct CDR3 sequences, approximately 18% seen once; the top ten hold about 11%. This sample also appeared in a second study, on T cells in Graves' hyperthyroidism and ophthalmopathy.

This specimen consisted of peripheral blood mononuclear cells (PBMCs), obtained at new diagnosis, from a patient treated with antithyroid drugs. These receptors were taken from a woman aged 25 to 39 with Graves disease. Both conserved end residues are part of each CDR3. D genes are given only for firm matches. Some rows mark clone size as missing; the rest say once, few, many or name a class of expanded clone.

j_call v_call d_call clone_size cdr3_aa cdr3_nt
TRBJ1-5 TRBV6-5 . many CASSLSGGRGQPQHF TGTGCCAGCAGTTTATCGGGGGGCAGGGGTCAGCCCCAGCATTTT
TRBJ1-1 TRBV6-1 TRBD1 many CASSVYPAGGTEAFF TGTGCCAGCAGTGTTTATCCCGCAGGGGGCACTGAAGCTTTCTTT
TRBJ1-6 TRBV11-2 TRBD1 many CASRPGTAHSPLHF TGTGCCAGCAGGCCCGGGACAGCCCATTCACCCCTCCACTTT
TRBJ2-5 TRBV5-1 TRBD1 . CASSWGQWETQYF TGCGCCAGCAGCTGGGGACAGTGGGAGACCCAGTACTTC
TRBJ2-2 TRBV2 TRBD1 many CASITYHRGNTGELFF TGTGCCAGCATCACGTACCACAGGGGAAACACCGGGGAGCTGTTTTTT
TRBJ2-2 TRBV30 . many CAWSVSLSGVGELFF TGTGCCTGGAGTGTATCCCTATCTGGTGTCGGGGAGCTGTTTTTT
TRBJ2-1 TRBV2 TRBD2 . CASSPPGLAGNEQFF TGTGCCAGCAGTCCTCCGGGACTAGCCGGCAATGAGCAGTTCTTC
TRBJ2-7 TRBV20-1 . many CSARTPGSQYF TGCAGTGCTCGAACCCCGGGATCGCAGTACTTC
TRBJ2-3 TRBV11-2 TRBD2 . CASSLSGSQYF TGTGCCAGCAGCCTTAGCGGGTCGCAGTATTTT
TRBJ2-7 TRBV9 . many CASSVAFAVTYEQYF TGTGCCAGCAGCGTAGCTTTCGCTGTTACCTACGAGCAGTACTTC
TRBJ2-2 TRBV4-1 TRBD2 many CASSSAGGTGELFF TGTGCCAGCAGCTCGGCGGGGGGAACCGGGGAGCTGTTTTTT
TRBJ1-5 TRBV12-3/TRBV12-4 TRBD1 many CASTRTGTVDSNQPQHF TGTGCCAGCACCCGGACCGGGACAGTCGATAGCAATCAGCCCCAGCATTTT
TRBJ1-1 TRBV4-1 . many CASSQAQGTLLNTEAFF TGCGCCAGCAGCCAAGCCCAAGGGACGCTTCTTAACACTGAAGCTTTCTTT
TRBJ2-3 TRBV11-2 . many CASSLVYVDTQYF TGTGCCAGCAGCTTAGTATACGTGGATACGCAGTATTTT
TRBJ1-1 TRBV7-9 . many CASSLQDSLGTEAFF TGTGCCAGCAGCTTACAAGACAGCCTCGGGACTGAAGCTTTCTTT
TRBJ1-5 TRBV18 TRBD1 many CASSPQQGDNQPQHF TGTGCCAGCTCACCTCAACAGGGGGACAATCAGCCCCAGCATTTT
TRBJ2-3 TRBV2 . . CASSSAGFTDTQYF TGTGCCAGCAGCTCCGCGGGGTTCACAGATACGCAGTATTTT
TRBJ1-2 TRBV19 . many CASSRDGANYGYTF TGTGCCAGTAGTCGGGACGGTGCTAACTATGGCTACACCTTC
TRBJ1-4 TRBV30 . many CASDTRGTATNEKLFF TGTGCCTCGGACACCCGAGGGACCGCAACTAATGAAAAACTGTTTTTT
TRBJ2-3 TRBV19 . few CASRSTSTDTQYF TGTGCCAGTAGGTCCACGAGCACAGATACGCAGTATTTT
TRBJ2-7 TRBV7-9 . . CASSLGGGGLGYEQYF TGTGCCAGCAGCCTAGGGGGAGGCGGACTGGGGTACGAGCAGTACTTC
TRBJ2-7 TRBV6-1 . many CASSEMPGSYEQYF TGTGCCAGCAGTGAGATGCCGGGTTCGTACGAGCAGTACTTC
TRBJ1-4 TRBV10-3 TRBD1 many CAIGRQGLNEKLFF TGTGCCATCGGGAGACAGGGTCTTAATGAAAAACTGTTTTTT
TRBJ1-1 TRBV25-1 . many CAVRALNTEAFF TGTGCCGTTAGGGCGTTGAACACTGAAGCTTTCTTT
TRBJ2-1 TRBV10-3 . medium-sized CAISESEEHNEQFF TGTGCCATCAGTGAGTCTGAAGAGCACAATGAGCAGTTCTTC